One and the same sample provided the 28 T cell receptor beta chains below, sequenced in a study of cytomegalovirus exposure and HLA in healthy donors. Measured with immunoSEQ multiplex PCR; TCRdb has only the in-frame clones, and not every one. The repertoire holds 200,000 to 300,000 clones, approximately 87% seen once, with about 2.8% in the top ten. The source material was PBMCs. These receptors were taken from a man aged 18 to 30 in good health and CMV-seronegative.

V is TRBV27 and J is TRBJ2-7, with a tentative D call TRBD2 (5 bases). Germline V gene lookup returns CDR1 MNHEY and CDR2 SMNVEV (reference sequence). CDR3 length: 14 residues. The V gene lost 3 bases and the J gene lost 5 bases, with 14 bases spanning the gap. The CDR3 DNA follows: TGTGCCAGCAGTTTCGTTAGCGCAGTAAACGAGCAGTACTTC. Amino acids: CASSFVSAVNEQYF.

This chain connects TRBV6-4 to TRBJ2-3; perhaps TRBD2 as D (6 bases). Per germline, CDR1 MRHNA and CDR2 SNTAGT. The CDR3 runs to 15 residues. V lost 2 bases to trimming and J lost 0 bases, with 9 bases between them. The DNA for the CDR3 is TGTGCCAGCAGTGACGGGGGGACTAGCACAGATACGCAGTATTTT. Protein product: CASSDGGTSTDTQYF.

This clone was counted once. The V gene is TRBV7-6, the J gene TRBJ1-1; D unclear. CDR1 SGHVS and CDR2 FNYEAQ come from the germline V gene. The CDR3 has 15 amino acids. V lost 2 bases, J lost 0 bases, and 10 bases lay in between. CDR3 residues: CASSLSGNMNTEAFF. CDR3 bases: TGTGCCAGCAGCTTATCGGGGAACATGAACACTGAAGCTTTCTTT. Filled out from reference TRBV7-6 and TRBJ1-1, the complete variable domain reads GAGVSQSPRYKVTKRGQDVALRCDPISGHVSLYWYRQALGQGPEFLTYFNYEAQQDKSGLPNDRFSAERPEGSISTLTIQRTEQRDSAMYRCASSLSGNMNTEAFFGQGTRLTVV.

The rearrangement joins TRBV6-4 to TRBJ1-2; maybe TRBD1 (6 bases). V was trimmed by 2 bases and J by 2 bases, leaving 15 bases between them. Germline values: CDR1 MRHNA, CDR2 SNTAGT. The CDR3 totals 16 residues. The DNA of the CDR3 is TGTGCCAGCAGTGACAAACAGGGTTTTAGAAACTATGGCTACACCTTC. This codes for CASSDKQGFRNYGYTF.

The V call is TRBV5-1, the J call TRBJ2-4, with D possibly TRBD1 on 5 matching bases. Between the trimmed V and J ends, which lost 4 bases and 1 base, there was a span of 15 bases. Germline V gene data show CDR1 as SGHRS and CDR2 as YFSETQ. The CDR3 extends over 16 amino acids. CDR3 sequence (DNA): TGCGCCAGCAGCCCGGACATATCTGGGGCCAAAAACATTCAGTACTTC. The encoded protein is CASSPDISGAKNIQYF.

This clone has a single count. DNA of the CDR3: TGTGCCAGCAGCTCCCCCAGCTCTGGAAACACCATATATTTT. It is translated as CASSSPSSGNTIYF. This chain joins TRBV28 and TRBJ1-3; D uncertain. Germline V gene data show CDR1 as MDHEN and CDR2 as SYDVKM. The CDR3 is 14 residues long. With 6 bases removed from V and 0 bases from J, the gap between germline ends came to 9 bases.

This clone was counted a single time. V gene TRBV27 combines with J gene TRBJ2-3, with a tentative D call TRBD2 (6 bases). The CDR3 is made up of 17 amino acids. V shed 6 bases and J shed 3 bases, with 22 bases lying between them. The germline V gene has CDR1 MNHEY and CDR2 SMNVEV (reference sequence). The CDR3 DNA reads TGTGCCAGCAGCCCCGGAGGACTATTAACTATTACAGATACGCAGTATTTT. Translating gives CASSPGGLLTITDTQYF.

The CDR3 region has the DNA TGTGCCAGCAGCGCAACCCGGGACAGGCCTTACGAGCAGTACTTC. This codes for CASSATRDRPYEQYF. This chain uses TRBV7-9 with TRBJ2-7, with 8 bases aligning to TRBD1. J was trimmed by 4 bases and V by 5 bases; bases with no gene match: 10. This CDR3 is 15 amino acids long. CDR1 SEHNR and CDR2 FQNEAQ come from the germline V gene (reference sequence). Full variable domain (outside the CDR3, taken from reference TRBV7-9 and TRBJ2-7): DTGVSQNPRHKITKRGQNVTFRCDPISEHNRLYWYRQTLGQGPEFLTYFQNEAQLEKSRLLSDRFSAERPKGSFSTLEIQRTEQGDSAMYLCASSATRDRPYEQYFGPGTRLTVT.

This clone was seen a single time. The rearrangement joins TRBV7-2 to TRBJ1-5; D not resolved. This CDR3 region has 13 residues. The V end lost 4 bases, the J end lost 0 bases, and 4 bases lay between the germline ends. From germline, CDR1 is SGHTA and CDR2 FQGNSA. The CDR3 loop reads CASSSGSNQPQHF. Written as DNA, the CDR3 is TGTGCCAGCAGCTCGGGTAGCAATCAGCCCCAGCATTTT.

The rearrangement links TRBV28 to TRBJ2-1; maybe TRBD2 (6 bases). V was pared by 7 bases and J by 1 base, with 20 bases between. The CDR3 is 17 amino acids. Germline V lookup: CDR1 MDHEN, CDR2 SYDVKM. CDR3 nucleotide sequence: TGTGCCAGCACCGGGGGTCGGAGTCTTCCTTCCTACAATGAGCAGTTCTTC. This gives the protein CASTGGRSLPSYNEQFF.

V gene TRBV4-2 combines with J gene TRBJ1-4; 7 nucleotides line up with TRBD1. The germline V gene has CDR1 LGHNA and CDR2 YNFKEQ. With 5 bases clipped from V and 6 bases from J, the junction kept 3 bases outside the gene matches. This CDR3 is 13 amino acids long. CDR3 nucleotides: TGTGCCAGCAGCACAGGGGATGATGAAAAACTGTTTTTT. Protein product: CASSTGDDEKLFF.

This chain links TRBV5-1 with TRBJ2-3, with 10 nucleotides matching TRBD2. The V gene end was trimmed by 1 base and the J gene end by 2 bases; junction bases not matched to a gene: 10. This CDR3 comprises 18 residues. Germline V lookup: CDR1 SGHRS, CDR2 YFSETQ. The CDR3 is CASSLLSPSGGATDTQYF. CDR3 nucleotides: TGCGCCAGCAGCTTGCTCTCTCCGAGCGGGGGGGCCACAGATACGCAGTATTTT.

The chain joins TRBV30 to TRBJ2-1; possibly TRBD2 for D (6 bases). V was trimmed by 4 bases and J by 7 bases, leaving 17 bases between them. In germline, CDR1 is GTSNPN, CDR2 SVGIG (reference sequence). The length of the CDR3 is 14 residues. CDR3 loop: CAWNRDFQRNEQFF. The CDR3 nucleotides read TGTGCCTGGAACCGGGACTTCCAGCGGAATGAGCAGTTCTTC. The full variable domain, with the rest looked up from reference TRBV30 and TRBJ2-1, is SQTIHQWPATLVQPVGSPLSLECTVEGTSNPNLYWYRQAAGRGLQLLFYSVGIGQISSEVPQNLSASRPQDRQFILSSKKLLLSDSGFYLCAWNRDFQRNEQFFGPGTRLTVL.

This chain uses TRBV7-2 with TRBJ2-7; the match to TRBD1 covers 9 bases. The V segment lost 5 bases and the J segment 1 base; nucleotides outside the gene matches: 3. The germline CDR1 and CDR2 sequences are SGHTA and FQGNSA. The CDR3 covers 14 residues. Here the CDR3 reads CASSLQGASYEQYF. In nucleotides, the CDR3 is TGTGCCAGCAGCCTACAGGGGGCGTCCTACGAGCAGTACTTC. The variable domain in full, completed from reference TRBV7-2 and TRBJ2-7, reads GAGVSQSPSNKVTEKGKDVELRCDPISGHTALYWYRQSLGQGLEFLIYFQGNSAPDKSGLPSDRFSAERTGGSVSTLTIQRTQQEDSAVYLCASSLQGASYEQYFGPGTRLTVT.

The CDR3 loop is CASSRGQGLGNTIYF. CDR3 in DNA: TGTGCCAGCAGTCGAGGACAGGGCCTTGGAAACACCATATATTTT. V and J are TRBV28 and TRBJ1-3, with TRBD1 identical over 8 bases. The CDR3 is 15 residues long. Germline V gene data show CDR1 as MDHEN and CDR2 as SYDVKM. V was clipped by 5 bases and J by 3 bases; unmatched bases: 6. Looking up the rest from reference TRBV28 and TRBJ1-3 gives the full variable domain: DVKVTQSSRYLVKRTGEKVFLECVQDMDHENMFWYRQDPGLGLRLIYFSYDVKMKEKGDIPEGYSVSREKKERFSLILESASTNQTSMYLCASSRGQGLGNTIYFGEGSWLTVV.

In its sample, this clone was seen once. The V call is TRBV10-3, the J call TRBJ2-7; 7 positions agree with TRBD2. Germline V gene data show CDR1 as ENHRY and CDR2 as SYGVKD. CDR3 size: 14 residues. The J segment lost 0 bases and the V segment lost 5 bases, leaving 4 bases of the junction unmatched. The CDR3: CAISLAASSYEQYF. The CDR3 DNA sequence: TGTGCCATCAGTCTAGCGGCTAGCTCCTACGAGCAGTACTTC.

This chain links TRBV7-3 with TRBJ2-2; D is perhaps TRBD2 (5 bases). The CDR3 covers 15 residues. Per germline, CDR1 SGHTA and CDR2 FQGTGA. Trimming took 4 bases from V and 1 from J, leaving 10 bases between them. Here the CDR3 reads CASSSGRENTGELFF. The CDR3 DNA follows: TGTGCCAGCAGCTCCGGACGGGAGAACACCGGGGAGCTGTTTTTT.

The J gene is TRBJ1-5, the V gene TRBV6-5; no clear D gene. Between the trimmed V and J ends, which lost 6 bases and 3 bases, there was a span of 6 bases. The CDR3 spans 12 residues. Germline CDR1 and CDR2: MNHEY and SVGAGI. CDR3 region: CASRALNQPQHF. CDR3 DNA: TGTGCCAGCAGGGCTCTCAATCAGCCCCAGCATTTT.

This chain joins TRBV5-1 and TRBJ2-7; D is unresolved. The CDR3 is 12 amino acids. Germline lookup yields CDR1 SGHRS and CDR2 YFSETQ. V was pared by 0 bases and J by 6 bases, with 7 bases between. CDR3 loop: CASSLDIFEQYF. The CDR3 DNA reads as TGCGCCAGCAGCTTGGACATCTTCGAGCAGTACTTC.

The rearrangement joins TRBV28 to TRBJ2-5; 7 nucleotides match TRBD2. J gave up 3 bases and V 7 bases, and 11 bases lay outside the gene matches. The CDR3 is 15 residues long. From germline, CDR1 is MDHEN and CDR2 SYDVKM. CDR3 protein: CASKAGVRWEETQYF. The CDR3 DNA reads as TGTGCCAGCAAGGCGGGAGTGAGATGGGAAGAGACCCAGTACTTC.

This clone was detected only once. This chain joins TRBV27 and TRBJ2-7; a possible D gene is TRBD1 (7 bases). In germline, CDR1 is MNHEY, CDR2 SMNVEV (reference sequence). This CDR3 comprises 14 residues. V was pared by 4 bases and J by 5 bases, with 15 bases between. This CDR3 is CASSSQGGMDEQYF. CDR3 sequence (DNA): TGTGCCAGCAGTTCCCAGGGGGGTATGGACGAGCAGTACTTC.

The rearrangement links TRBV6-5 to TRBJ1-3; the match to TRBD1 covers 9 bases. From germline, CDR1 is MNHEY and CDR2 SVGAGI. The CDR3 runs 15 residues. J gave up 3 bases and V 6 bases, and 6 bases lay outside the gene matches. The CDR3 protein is CASSPYRGLGNTIYF. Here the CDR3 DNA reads TGTGCCAGCAGCCCCTACAGGGGGCTTGGAAACACCATATATTTT.

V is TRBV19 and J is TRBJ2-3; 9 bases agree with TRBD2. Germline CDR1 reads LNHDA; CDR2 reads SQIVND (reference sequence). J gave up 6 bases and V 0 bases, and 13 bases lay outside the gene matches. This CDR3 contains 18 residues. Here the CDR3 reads CASSIDRSPGLASDTQYF. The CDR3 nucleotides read TGTGCCAGTAGTATAGATCGTTCTCCCGGACTAGCGTCCGATACGCAGTATTTT. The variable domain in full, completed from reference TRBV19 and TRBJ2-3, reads DGGITQSPKYLFRKEGQNVTLSCEQNLNHDAMYWYRQDPGQGLRLIYYSQIVNDFQKGDIAEGYSVSREKKESFPLTVTSAQKNPTAFYLCASSIDRSPGLASDTQYFGPGTRLTVL.

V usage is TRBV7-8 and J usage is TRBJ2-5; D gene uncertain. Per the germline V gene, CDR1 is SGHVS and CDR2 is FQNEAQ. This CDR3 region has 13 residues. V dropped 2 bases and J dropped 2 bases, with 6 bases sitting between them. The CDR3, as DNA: TGTGCCAGCAGCTTATATCAGCAAGAGACCCAGTACTTC. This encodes CASSLYQQETQYF.

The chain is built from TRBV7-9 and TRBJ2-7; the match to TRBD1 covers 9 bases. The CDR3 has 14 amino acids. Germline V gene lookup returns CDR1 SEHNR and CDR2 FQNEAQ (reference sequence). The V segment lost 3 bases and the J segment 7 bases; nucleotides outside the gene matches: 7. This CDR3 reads CASSLQDRGGEQYF. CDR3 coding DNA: TGTGCCAGCAGCTTGCAGGACAGGGGAGGGGAGCAGTACTTC.

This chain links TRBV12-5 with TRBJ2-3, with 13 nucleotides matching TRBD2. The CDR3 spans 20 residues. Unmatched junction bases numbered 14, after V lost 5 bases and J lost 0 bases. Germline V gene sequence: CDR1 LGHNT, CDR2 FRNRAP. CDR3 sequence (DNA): TGTGCTAGTGGTAAAACGGGACTAGCGGGGAAGCCTCCTAGCACAGATACGCAGTATTTT. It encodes CASGKTGLAGKPPSTDTQYF.

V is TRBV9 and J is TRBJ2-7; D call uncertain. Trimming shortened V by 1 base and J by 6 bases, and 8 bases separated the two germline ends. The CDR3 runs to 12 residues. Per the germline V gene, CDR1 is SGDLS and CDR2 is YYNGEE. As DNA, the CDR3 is TGTGCCAGCAGCGTAAATCCGTTCGAGCAGTACTTC. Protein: CASSVNPFEQYF.

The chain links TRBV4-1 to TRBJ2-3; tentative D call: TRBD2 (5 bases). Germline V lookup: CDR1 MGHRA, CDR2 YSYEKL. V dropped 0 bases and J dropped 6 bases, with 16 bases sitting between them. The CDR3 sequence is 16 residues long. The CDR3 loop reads CASSQDGRADPDTQYF. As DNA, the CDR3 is TGCGCCAGCAGCCAAGATGGGCGAGCGGACCCGGATACGCAGTATTTT.